These 7 T cell receptor delta chains share one sample of origin, sequenced in a study of delta chains in infants with herpesvirus infections. PBMC RNA was reverse transcribed using gamma-chain- and delta-chain-specific primers. TCRdb reanalyzed the RT-PCR reads using CATT. The sample yields about 330 delta-chain clones, about 18% seen once. Here the sequenced sample was peripheral blood, taken at time point 2 of longitudinal follow-up. Receptor source: a human donor who was a Ugandan infant, either HIV-exposed or HIV-unexposed (not recorded which).

In its sample, this clone ranks as large. The CDR3 nucleotides are TGTGCTCTTGGGGAACCCATGCTTCCTAGTCGACTGGGGTACACCGATAAACTCATCTTT. Its protein is CALGEPMLPSRLGYTDKLIF. The chain links TRDV1 to TRDJ1; D assignment may be TRDD2 or TRDD3 (7 bases each). Trimming removed 1 base from V and 0 bases from J, with 24 bases in between. The CDR3 runs 20 residues. Germline lookup yields CDR1 TSWWSYY and CDR2 QGS.

This clone was detected only a few times. It is likely a read error: a sequence one base away is far more abundant. V and J are TRDV1 and TRDJ1, with 13 bases fitting TRDD3. Germline CDR1 reads TSWWSYY; CDR2 reads QGS. The V segment lost 4 bases and the J segment 0 bases; nucleotides outside the gene matches: 8. The CDR3 covers 18 residues. The CDR3 sequence is CALGALLLGDTYTDKLIF. The CDR3 DNA sequence: TGTGCTCTTGGGGCCCTATTACTGGGGGATACGTACACCGATAAACTCATCTTT.

As for this clone: The likely explanation is a read error, given a far larger clone one base away. Other DNA sequences of this sample code for an identical CDR3. The genes are TRDV1 and TRDJ1; 13 bases match TRDD3. V lost 3 bases, J lost 1 base, and 23 bases stayed unmatched. Per germline, CDR1 TSWWSYY and CDR2 QGS. This CDR3 contains 23 residues. The chain's CDR3 is CALGELENGCPYWGIRCTDKLIF. CDR3 bases: TGTGCTCTTGGGGAGCTAGAGAACGGCTGTCCGTACTGGGGGATACGATGCACCGATAAACTCATCTTT.

In its sample, this clone is hyperexpanded (1% or more). The chain employs TRDV2 and TRDJ3, with 9 bases lining up with TRDD3. V lost 2 bases and J lost 0; bases outside the gene matches: 1. Germline values: CDR1 GEAIGNYY, CDR2 EKD. The CDR3 extends over 17 amino acids. This chain's CDR3 is CACDILGDSWDTRQMFF. The CDR3 DNA is TGTGCCTGTGACATACTGGGGGACTCCTGGGACACCCGACAGATGTTTTTC.

In its sample, this clone ranks as large. This chain uses TRDV2 with TRDJ1; 10 bases agree with TRDD3. The CDR3 runs 15 residues. V was pared by 0 bases and J by 2 bases, with 2 bases of the junction left unmatched. Looked up from germline, CDR1 is GEAIGNYY and CDR2 is EKD. The CDR3 here is CACDTWGILTDKLIF. Written as DNA, the CDR3 is TGTGCCTGTGACACCTGGGGGATACTAACCGATAAACTCATCTTT.

This clone is judged hyperexpanded. The genes are TRDV1 and TRDJ1; 10 nucleotides agree with TRDD3. Germline V gene sequence: CDR1 TSWWSYY, CDR2 QGS. Trimming at V came to 4 bases and at J to 2 bases, leaving 7 bases not matched to a gene. CDR3 length: 16 amino acids. The CDR3 sequence is CALGAPVLGDTDKLIF. CDR3 DNA sequence: TGTGCTCTTGGGGCTCCGGTACTGGGGGATACCGATAAACTCATCTTT.

As to this clone: This likely reflects a read error, since a far larger clone is one base away. This chain links TRDV1 with TRDJ1; 10 bases are a match to TRDD3. The J gene comes from matching the DNA to germline here; TCRdb lacks it. The CDR3 is made up of 21 amino acids. V trimming: 7 bases; J trimming: 0 bases; junction bases outside the gene matches: 23. Germline V gene data show CDR1 as TSWWSYY and CDR2 as QGS. This CDR3 reads CALVDHFLRRYWGINTDKLIF. The CDR3, as DNA: TGTGCTCTTGTGGACCACTTCCTACGTCGGTACTGGGGGATTAACACCGATAAACTCATCTTT.